Listed below are T cell receptor beta chains from one sample, sequenced in a study of T cell responses to AZD1222 COVID-19 vaccine. TCRdb keeps only in-frame clones here, not all; method: immunoSEQ multiplex PCR. Found here are about 180,000 clones, 80% to 95% of them singletons; the top ten hold about 2.1%. The sample in question was peripheral blood, obtained 28 days after the second AZD1222 dose. The source of these receptors is an adult who received the AZD1222 COVID-19 vaccine. Both conserved end residues are part of each CDR3. The D gene is left open where the match is weak. Rows give clone size only sometimes, using once, few, many, or a class for an expanded clone.

D: -; V: TRBV14; J: TRBJ1-6; size: once; DNA: TGTGCCAGCAGCCCTCAAATGGGGGGACCCTCACCCCTCCACTTT; CDR3: CASSPQMGGPSPLHF
D: TRBD2; V: TRBV19; J: TRBJ2-5; size: -; DNA: TGTGCCAGTAGTAGACGACCGGGACTAGAAAAACAAGAGACCCAGTACTTC; CDR3: CASSRRPGLEKQETQYF
D: -; V: TRBV7-2; J: TRBJ1-6; size: -; DNA: TGTGCCAGCGCAGGGAATTCACCCCTCCACTTT; CDR3: CASAGNSPLHF
D: TRBD2; V: TRBV27; J: TRBJ2-7; size: -; DNA: TGTGCCAGCAGTTTATTCTCTAGCGGGGTCTACGAGCAGTACTTC; CDR3: CASSLFSSGVYEQYF
D: TRBD1; V: TRBV30; J: TRBJ1-6; size: -; DNA: TGTGCCTGGAACGGACAGGGAAATTCACCCCTCCACTTT; CDR3: CAWNGQGNSPLHF
D: TRBD2; V: TRBV7-9; J: TRBJ2-7; size: -; DNA: TGTGCCAGAACCGGGACTAACTACGAGCAGTACTTC; CDR3: CARTGTNYEQYF
D: -; V: TRBV30; J: TRBJ1-1; size: -; DNA: TGTGCCTGGAGTTTTAGGCTGAACACTGAAGCTTTCTTT; CDR3: CAWSFRLNTEAFF
D: -; V: TRBV3-1/TRBV3-2; J: TRBJ1-4; size: once; DNA: TGTGCCAGCAAAGTCGAGGGGGTGGAAAAACTGTTTTTT; CDR3: CASKVEGVEKLFF
D: TRBD1; V: TRBV30; J: TRBJ2-7; size: -; DNA: TGTGCCTGGAGGGATGTACAGGGGCACCAGCAGTACTTC; CDR3: CAWRDVQGHQQYF
D: TRBD1; V: TRBV30; J: TRBJ1-2; size: -; DNA: TGTGCCTGGAGTGCCGATCGGGACAGGGGAGGGGCTAACTATGGCTACACCTTC; CDR3: CAWSADRDRGGANYGYTF
D: TRBD1; V: TRBV3-1/TRBV3-2; J: TRBJ1-2; size: -; DNA: TGTGCCAGCAGCCAACAGGGGGCCTATGGCTACACCTTC; CDR3: CASSQQGAYGYTF
D: -; V: TRBV28; J: TRBJ1-1; size: few; DNA: TGTGCCAGCAGTGCCGAGGGCCAGTTGAACACTGAAGCTTTCTTT; CDR3: CASSAEGQLNTEAFF
D: TRBD2; V: TRBV19; J: TRBJ2-7; size: -; DNA: TGTGCCAGTAGTGTAGCGGGACTGACCTACGAGCAGTACTTC; CDR3: CASSVAGLTYEQYF
D: -; V: TRBV6-5; J: TRBJ2-1; size: -; DNA: TGTGCCAGCAGTTACACAGGTTGGGGGGAGCAGTTCTTC; CDR3: CASSYTGWGEQFF
D: -; V: TRBV20-1; J: TRBJ2-5; size: -; DNA: TGCAGTCCGGGTGGGGAGACCCAGTACTTC; CDR3: CSPGGETQYF
D: -; V: TRBV7-9; J: TRBJ1-2; size: -; DNA: TGTGCCAGCAGCTACTATACGGAGAATAATGGCTACACCTTC; CDR3: CASSYYTENNGYTF
D: -; V: TRBV10-3; J: TRBJ2-1; size: -; DNA: TGTGCCATCAGCCAAGCCCAGGCAGGACTAAACAATGAGCAGTTCTTC; CDR3: CAISQAQAGLNNEQFF
D: -; V: TRBV2; J: TRBJ2-3; size: -; DNA: TGTGCCAGCAGCCCGGTCTCGGGGTACACAGATACGCAGTATTTT; CDR3: CASSPVSGYTDTQYF